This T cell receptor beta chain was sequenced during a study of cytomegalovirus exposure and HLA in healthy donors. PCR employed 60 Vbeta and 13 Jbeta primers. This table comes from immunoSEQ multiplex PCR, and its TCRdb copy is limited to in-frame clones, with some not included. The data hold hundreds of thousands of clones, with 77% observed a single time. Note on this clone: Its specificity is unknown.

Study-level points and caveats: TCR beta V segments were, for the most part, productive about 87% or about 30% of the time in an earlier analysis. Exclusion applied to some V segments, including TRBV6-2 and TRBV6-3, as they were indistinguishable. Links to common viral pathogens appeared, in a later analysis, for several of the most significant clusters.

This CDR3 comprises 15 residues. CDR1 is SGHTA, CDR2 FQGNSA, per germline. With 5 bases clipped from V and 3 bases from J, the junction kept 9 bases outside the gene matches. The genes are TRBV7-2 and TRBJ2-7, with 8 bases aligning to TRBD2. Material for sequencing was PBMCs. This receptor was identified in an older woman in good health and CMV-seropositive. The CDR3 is CASSPSGPLSYEQYF. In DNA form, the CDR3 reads TGTGCCAGCAGCCCTAGCGGGCCCTTGAGCTACGAGCAGTACTTC.